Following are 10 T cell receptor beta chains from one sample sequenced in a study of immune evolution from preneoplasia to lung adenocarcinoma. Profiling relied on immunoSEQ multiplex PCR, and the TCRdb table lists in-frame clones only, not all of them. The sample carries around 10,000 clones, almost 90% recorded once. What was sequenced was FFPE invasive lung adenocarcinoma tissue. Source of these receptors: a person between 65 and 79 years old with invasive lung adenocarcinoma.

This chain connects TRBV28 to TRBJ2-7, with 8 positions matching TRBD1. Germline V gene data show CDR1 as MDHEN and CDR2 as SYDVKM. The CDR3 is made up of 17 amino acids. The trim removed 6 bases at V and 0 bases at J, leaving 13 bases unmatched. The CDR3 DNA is TGTGCCAGCAGGACCGACCCCCCGGGACAGGTCTCCTACGAGCAGTACTTC. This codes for CASRTDPPGQVSYEQYF.

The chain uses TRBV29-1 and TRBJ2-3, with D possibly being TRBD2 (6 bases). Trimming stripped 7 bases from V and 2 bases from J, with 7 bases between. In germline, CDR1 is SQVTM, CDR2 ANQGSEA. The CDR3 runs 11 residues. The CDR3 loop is CSGRVTDTQYF. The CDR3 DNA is TGCAGCGGGAGGGTCACAGATACGCAGTATTTT.

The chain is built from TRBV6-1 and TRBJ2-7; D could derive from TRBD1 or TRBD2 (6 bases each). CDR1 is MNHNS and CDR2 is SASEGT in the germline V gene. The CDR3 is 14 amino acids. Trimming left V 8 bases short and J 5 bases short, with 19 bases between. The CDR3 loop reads CASWGDTPFHEQYF. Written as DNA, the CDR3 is TGTGCCAGCTGGGGGGACACTCCATTCCACGAGCAGTACTTC.

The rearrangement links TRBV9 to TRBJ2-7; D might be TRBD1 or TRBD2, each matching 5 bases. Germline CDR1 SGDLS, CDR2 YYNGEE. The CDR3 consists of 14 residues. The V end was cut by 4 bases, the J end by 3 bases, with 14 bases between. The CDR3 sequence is CASSPGAGSYEQYF. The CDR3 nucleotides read TGTGCCAGCAGCCCCGGGGCAGGGAGCTACGAGCAGTACTTC.

The CDR3 nucleotides read TGCGCCAGCAGTAAACAGGGGGGAGGAGACGAGCAGTACTTC. Protein product: CASSKQGGGDEQYF. V usage is TRBV5-1 and J usage is TRBJ2-7; TRBD1 matches 8 bases. The CDR3 covers 14 residues. CDR1 is SGHRS, CDR2 YFSETQ, per germline. V dropped 5 bases and J dropped 5; count of bases not matched to a gene: 9.

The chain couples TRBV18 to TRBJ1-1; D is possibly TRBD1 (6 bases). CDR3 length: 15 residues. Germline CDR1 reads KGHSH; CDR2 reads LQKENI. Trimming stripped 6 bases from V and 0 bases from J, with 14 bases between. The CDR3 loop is CASSPETGLNTEAFF. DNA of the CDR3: TGTGCCAGCTCGCCCGAGACAGGTTTGAACACTGAAGCTTTCTTT.

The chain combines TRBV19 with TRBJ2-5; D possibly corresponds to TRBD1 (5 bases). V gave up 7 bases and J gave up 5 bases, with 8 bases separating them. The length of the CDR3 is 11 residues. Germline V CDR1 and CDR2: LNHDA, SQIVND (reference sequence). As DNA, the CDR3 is TGTGCCAGTAAGGGGCACGAGACCCAGTACTTC. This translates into CASKGHETQYF.

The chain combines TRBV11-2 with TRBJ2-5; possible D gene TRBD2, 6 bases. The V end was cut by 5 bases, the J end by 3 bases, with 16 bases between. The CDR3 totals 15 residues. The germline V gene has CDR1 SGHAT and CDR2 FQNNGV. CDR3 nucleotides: TGTGCCAGCAGCCGGGCGCGGGGAATTGAAGAGACCCAGTACTTC. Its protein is CASSRARGIEETQYF.

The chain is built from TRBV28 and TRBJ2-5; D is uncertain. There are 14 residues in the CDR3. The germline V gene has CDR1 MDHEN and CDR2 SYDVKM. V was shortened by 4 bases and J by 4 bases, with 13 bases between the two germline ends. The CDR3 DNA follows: TGTGCCAGCAGTTCACTGGATTGGGGAGAGACCCAGTACTTC. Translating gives CASSSLDWGETQYF.

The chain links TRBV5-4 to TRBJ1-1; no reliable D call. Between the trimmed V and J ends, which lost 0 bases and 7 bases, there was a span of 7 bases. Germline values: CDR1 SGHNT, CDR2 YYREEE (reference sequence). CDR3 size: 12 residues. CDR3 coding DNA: TGTGCCAGCAGCTTGGCACGGGGTGAAGCTTTCTTT. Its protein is CASSLARGEAFF.